This entry describes one T cell receptor (beta chain). The antigen remains undetermined. The data stem from a study of cytomegalovirus exposure and HLA in healthy donors. Broader study findings: Most subjects' HLA-A and HLA-B alleles were reportedly predicted from TCR beta sequences.

Trimming took off 7 bases at V and 8 bases at J, with 18 bases between the two ends. CDR3 length: 14 residues. Germline V gene sequence: CDR1 MNHEY, CDR2 SVGAGI. The PCR ran on 60 Vbeta and 13 Jbeta primers. The protocol was immunoSEQ multiplex PCR, while the TCRdb copy is restricted to in-frame clones and leaves out a portion. Of 110,000 to 150,000 clones in the sample, approximately 80% were seen once. The chain recombines TRBV6-5 with TRBJ2-4; D perhaps matches TRBD2 (5 bases). The sequenced material came from PBMCs. This sequence originates from a male donor in good health and CMV-seronegative. The CDR3 DNA is TGTGCCAGCACTCCTCGGGAAGGAAGGGACATTCAGTACTTC. It encodes CASTPREGRDIQYF.